This T cell receptor (beta chain) was retrieved from a study of neurological immune-mediated disorders. J was trimmed by 0 bases and V by 4 bases; bases with no gene match: 2. The CDR3 spans 15 residues. Germline assignment: CDR1 MGHDK and CDR2 SYGVNS. There are many counts of this clonotype. TCRdb re-called the 5' RACE reads with MiXCR, one entry per CDR3 protein. This table holds 35,000 to 45,000 distinct CDR3 sequences, around a tenth found once. The specimen was CD4+ T cells from blood. This TCR came from a woman aged 25-40 years with HTLV-1-associated myelopathy (HAM/TSP). The chain combines TRBV25-1 with TRBJ2-3; 9 bases agree with TRBD1. The CDR3, as DNA: TGTGCCAGCAGTGCTGGGACAGGGAGCACAGATACGCAGTATTTT. Its protein is CASSAGTGSTDTQYF. The complete variable domain, with remaining parts taken from reference TRBV25-1 and TRBJ2-3, reads EADIYQTPRYLVIGTGKKITLECSQTMGHDKMYWYQQDPGMELHLIHYSYGVNSTEKGDLSSESTVSRIRTEHFPLTLESARPSHTSQYLCASSAGTGSTDTQYFGPGTRLTVL.